Here is one T cell receptor beta chain with its context. Per the study methods: Counts of nucleated cells, estimated from reference gene primer amplification, were obtained. Assay used: immunoSEQ multiplex PCR; TCRdb lists only in-frame clones, some missing. V and J calls and clone size follow that table, whereas D and trimming were derived from the DNA. Of about 180,000 clones listed, 80% to 90% were seen once; the top ten hold roughly 15%. The record originates from a study of blood T cell repertoires in COVID-19. The J segment lost 3 bases and the V segment lost 3 bases, leaving 15 bases of the junction unmatched. CDR1 and CDR2 (germline): LNHDA, SQIVND (reference sequence). This CDR3 spans 18 amino acids.

The gene calls are TRBV19 and TRBJ2-7; 9 bases line up with TRBD2. Sequenced sample: PBMCs or T cells enriched from blood (not recorded which). The TCR sequence derives from a man aged 50 to 59 who had recovered from COVID-19. The CDR3 reads CASSMGFLAGRGSYEQYF. CDR3 in DNA: TGTGCCAGTAGTATGGGCTTCCTAGCGGGGAGGGGGAGCTACGAGCAGTACTTC.